This T cell receptor beta chain was profiled in a study of blood T cell repertoires in COVID-19. Generated by immunoSEQ multiplex PCR, the TCRdb table keeps only in-frame clones and is missing some. The sample includes tens of thousands of clones, roughly 85% seen only once; the top ten take under 1.5%. The length of the CDR3 is 15 residues. CDR1 and CDR2 from the germline V gene are SGHVS and FQNEAQ. Trimming removed 4 bases from V and 5 bases from J; junction bases left unmatched: 7. This sequence joins TRBV7-8 and TRBJ2-7, with 11 bases that match TRBD1. The sequence derives from a woman aged 55-75 years with acute or convalescent COVID-19. The sample comprised peripheral blood. The CDR3 DNA sequence: TGTGCCAGCAGCTCTGCGTGGACAGGGGGCCACGAGCAGTACTTC. The encoded protein is CASSSAWTGGHEQYF.